This T cell receptor beta chain appears in the sequencing data of a study of T cell responses to AZD1222 COVID-19 vaccine. Across the whole study: Second doses at about 4 or about 12 weeks were pooled.

Unmatched junction bases numbered 8, after V lost 4 bases and J lost 8 bases. CDR1 and CDR2 (germline): SEHNR, FQNEAQ (reference sequence). This CDR3 is built from 15 residues. Assay used: immunoSEQ multiplex PCR; TCRdb lists only in-frame clones, some missing. This repertoire shows about 59,000 clones, 84% found once; its top ten account for around 19%. This clonotype originated in an adult in good health. V and J are TRBV7-9 and TRBJ2-1; 10 positions agree with TRBD2. The input for sequencing was peripheral blood, taken on day 0 of AZD1222 vaccination. CDR3 nucleotides: TGTGCCAGCAGCTCCCTAGCGGGAGTAACCGATGAGCAGTTCTTC. Protein: CASSSLAGVTDEQFF.